Listed below are T cell receptor beta chains from one sample, sequenced in a study of cytomegalovirus exposure and HLA in healthy donors. Generated by immunoSEQ multiplex PCR, the TCRdb table keeps only in-frame clones and is missing some. Of some 170,000 clones in the sample, 78% are singletons; the top ten hold roughly 2.7%. The sequencing sample was made of PBMCs. The receptors shown here come from a female donor in good health and CMV-seronegative. Each CDR3 is given with its conserved first and last residue. D genes are given only for firm matches. Rows give clone size only sometimes, using once, few, many, or a class for an expanded clone.

j_call,d_call,v_call,clone_size,cdr3_aa
TRBJ1-1,.,TRBV6-1,.,CASTSNTEAFF
TRBJ2-7,TRBD1,TRBV5-6,.,CASSQTDSGTGYAEQYF
TRBJ2-5,.,TRBV7-9,once,CASSSGGRSQETQYF
TRBJ2-1,.,TRBV4-1,.,CASSHLRDLDEQFF
.,.,TRBV6-4,.,CASSDVGYEQYF
TRBJ1-3,TRBD1,TRBV10-3,.,CAIRTGGSGNTIYF
TRBJ2-3,TRBD2,TRBV5-1,few,CASSLFYGGAGDTQYF
TRBJ1-1,.,TRBV18,.,CASSPIVDMNTEAFF
TRBJ2-5,.,TRBV9,.,CASSVGGSGETQYF
TRBJ2-5,.,TRBV9,few,CASSVDSWGEETQYF
TRBJ2-1,TRBD1,TRBV19,.,CASSIGTGLTEQFF
TRBJ1-2,.,TRBV4-1,.,CASSQAQGWGLWGGYTF
TRBJ2-3,TRBD1,TRBV4-2,few,CASSLDRGTTTRMKQYF
TRBJ2-5,TRBD1,TRBV7-9,.,CSSSLTGTGEETQYF
TRBJ2-7,.,TRBV27,.,CASSLGGANEQYF
TRBJ2-2,.,TRBV4-3,.,CASSQEKGVPGELFF
TRBJ1-5,.,TRBV7-6,few,CASSPAQGSYQPQHF
TRBJ1-1,TRBD1,TRBV9,.,CASSVGTGRTNTEAFF
TRBJ2-2,.,TRBV27,.,CASSLDTGELFF
TRBJ2-7,.,TRBV6-1,.,CASRVREDTSYEQYF
TRBJ2-1,.,TRBV9,.,CASSVDSRRNNEQFF
TRBJ2-2,TRBD2,TRBV7-9,.,CASSLDVAGWGNTGELFF
TRBJ2-1,.,TRBV27,once,CASSLAPPHEQFF
TRBJ2-1,.,TRBV5-8,.,CASSLFSGHPYNEQFF
TRBJ1-3,TRBD1,TRBV30,once,CAWSWGQGLAGNTIYF
TRBJ1-1,TRBD1,TRBV5-1,.,CASSTDRGNTEAFF
TRBJ2-7,TRBD1,TRBV6-1,.,CASRDRDSSYEQYF
TRBJ2-5,.,TRBV19,.,CASSIAGARETQYF
TRBJ1-5,TRBD1,TRBV2,.,CASRTGGNQPQHF
TRBJ1-1,TRBD1,TRBV5-1,.,CASSTGGSNTEAFF
TRBJ1-2,.,TRBV14,.,CASSQTMVRTDGYTF
TRBJ1-1,TRBD1,TRBV7-8,.,CASSLAWSGGGLNTEAFF